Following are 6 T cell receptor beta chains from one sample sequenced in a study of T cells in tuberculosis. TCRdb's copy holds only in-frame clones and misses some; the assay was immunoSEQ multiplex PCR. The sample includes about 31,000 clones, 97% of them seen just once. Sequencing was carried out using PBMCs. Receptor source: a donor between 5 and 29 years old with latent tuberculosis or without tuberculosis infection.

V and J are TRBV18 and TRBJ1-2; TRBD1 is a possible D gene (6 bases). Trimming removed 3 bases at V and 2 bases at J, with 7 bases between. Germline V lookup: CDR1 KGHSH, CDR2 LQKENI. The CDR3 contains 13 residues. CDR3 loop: CASSPQGNYGYTF. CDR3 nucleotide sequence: TGTGCCAGCTCACCCCAGGGGAACTATGGCTACACCTTC.

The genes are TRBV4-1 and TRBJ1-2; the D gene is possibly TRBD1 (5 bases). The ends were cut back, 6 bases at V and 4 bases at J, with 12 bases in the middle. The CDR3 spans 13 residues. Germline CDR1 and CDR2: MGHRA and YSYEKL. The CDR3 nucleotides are TGCGCCAGCAGTTCGACAGCCGGCTATGGCTACACCTTC. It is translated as CASSSTAGYGYTF.

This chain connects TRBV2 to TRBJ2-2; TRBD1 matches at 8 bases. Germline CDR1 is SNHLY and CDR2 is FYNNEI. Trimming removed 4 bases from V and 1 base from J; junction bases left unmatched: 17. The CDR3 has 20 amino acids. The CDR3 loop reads CASSVGRILYRGKNTGELFF. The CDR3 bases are TGTGCCAGCAGTGTCGGTCGTATTCTCTACAGGGGGAAGAACACCGGGGAGCTGTTTTTT.

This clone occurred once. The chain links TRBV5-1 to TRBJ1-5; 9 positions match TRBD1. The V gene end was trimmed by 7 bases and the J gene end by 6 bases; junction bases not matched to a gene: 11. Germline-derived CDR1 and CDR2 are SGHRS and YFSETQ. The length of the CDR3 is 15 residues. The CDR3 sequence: CASSRTGETPQPQHF. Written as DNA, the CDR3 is TGCGCCAGCTCGCGGACAGGGGAAACTCCTCAGCCCCAGCATTTT.

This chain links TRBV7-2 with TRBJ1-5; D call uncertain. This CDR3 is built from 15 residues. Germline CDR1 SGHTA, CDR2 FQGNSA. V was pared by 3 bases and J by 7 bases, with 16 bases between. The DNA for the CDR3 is TGTGCCAGCAGCTTCCCCCTCGCGGTCGGGCAGCCCCAGCATTTT. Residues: CASSFPLAVGQPQHF.

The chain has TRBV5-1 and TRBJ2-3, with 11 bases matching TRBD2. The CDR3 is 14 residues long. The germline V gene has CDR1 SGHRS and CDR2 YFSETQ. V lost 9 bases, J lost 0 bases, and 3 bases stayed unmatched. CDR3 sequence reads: CATGTSGSTDTQYF. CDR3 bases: TGCGCCACTGGGACTAGCGGTAGCACAGATACGCAGTATTTT.